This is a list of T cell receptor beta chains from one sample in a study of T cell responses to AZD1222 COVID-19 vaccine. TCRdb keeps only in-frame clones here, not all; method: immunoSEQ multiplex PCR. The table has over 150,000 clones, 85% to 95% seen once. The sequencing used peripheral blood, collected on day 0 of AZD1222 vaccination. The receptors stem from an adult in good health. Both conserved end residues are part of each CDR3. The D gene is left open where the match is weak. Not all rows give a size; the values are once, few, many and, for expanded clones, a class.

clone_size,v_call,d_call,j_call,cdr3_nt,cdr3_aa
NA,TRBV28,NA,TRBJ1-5,TGTGCCGTACCCGGGGAGCTTGGGGGCAATCAGCCCCAGCATTTT,CAVPGELGGNQPQHF
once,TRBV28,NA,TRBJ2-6,TGTGCCAGCAGTTTCTTCGGGGCCAACGTCCTGACTTTC,CASSFFGANVLTF
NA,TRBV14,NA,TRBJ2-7,TGTGCCAGCAGCCAAAACAGTTACGAGCAGTACTTC,CASSQNSYEQYF
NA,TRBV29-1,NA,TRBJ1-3,TGCAGCGTTGGGGGCTCTGGAAACACCATATATTTT,CSVGGSGNTIYF
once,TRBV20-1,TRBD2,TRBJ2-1,TGCAGTGCTAGTCCCCCGGGAGGGGCTTACAATGAGCAGTTCTTC,CSASPPGGAYNEQFF
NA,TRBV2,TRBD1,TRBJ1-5,TGTGCCAGCAGGGGGACAGGGGTTGGGAATCAGCCCCAGCATTTT,CASRGTGVGNQPQHF
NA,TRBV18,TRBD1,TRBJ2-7,TGTGCCAGCTCGCAGACAGGGATGTACGAGCAGTACTTC,CASSQTGMYEQYF
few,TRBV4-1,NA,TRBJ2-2,TGCGCCAGCAGCCAAGGGGGCCTCGGGTCGAGCACCGGGGAGCTGTTTTTT,CASSQGGLGSSTGELFF
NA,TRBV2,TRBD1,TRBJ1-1,TGTGCCACCACAGAGGCGACAGGGGGAATTATGGACACTGAAGCTTTCTTT,CATTEATGGIMDTEAFF
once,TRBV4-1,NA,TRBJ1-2,TGCGCCAGCAGCCGCCTCGCGACAGGTTCTATTAATTATGGCTACACCTTC,CASSRLATGSINYGYTF
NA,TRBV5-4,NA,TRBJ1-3,TGTGCCGGGGGACCGAGCTCTGGAAACACCATATATTTT,CAGGPSSGNTIYF
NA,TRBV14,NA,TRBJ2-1,TGTGCCAGCAGCCAAGATTGGTCGGACTCGAGCTCCTACAATGAGCAGTTCTTC,CASSQDWSDSSSYNEQFF
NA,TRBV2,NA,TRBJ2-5,TGTGCCAGCAGTGAATCTCGTCAGCAGACCCAGTACTTC,CASSESRQQTQYF
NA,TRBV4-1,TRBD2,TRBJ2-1,TGCGCCAGCAGCCAACAAACTAGCGGGAGCTTCAATGAGCAGTTCTTC,CASSQQTSGSFNEQFF
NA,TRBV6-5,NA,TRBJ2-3,TGTGCCAGCAGTTACGATCCAAGAGATACGCAGTATTTT,CASSYDPRDTQYF
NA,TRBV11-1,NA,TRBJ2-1,TGTGCCAGCGGATCCTTGGATGAGCAGTTCTTC,CASGSLDEQFF
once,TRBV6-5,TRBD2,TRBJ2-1,TGTGCCAGCAGTCAAACTAGCGGAGTTTACAATGAGCAGTTCTTC,CASSQTSGVYNEQFF
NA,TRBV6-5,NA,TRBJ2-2,TGTGCCAGCAGTTACCACGGCACCTCGAACACCGGGGAGCTGTTTTTT,CASSYHGTSNTGELFF
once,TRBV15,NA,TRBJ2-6,TGTGCCACCAGCAGGGACACGAGCTCTGGGGCCAACGTCCTGACTTTC,CATSRDTSSGANVLTF
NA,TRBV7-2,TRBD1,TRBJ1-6,TGTGCCAGCACCCTCCGAGGGACAGAAAATTCACCCCTCCACTTT,CASTLRGTENSPLHF
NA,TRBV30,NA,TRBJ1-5,TGTGCCTGGAGTGGAGCAGGCCATCAGCCCCAGCATTTT,CAWSGAGHQPQHF
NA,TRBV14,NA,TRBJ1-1,TGTGCCAGCAGCCAATCCCACGATTGGGGACAAAATCGGGGACCTGAAGCTTTCTTT,CASSQSHDWGQNRGPEAFF
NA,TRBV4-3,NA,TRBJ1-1,TGCGCCAGCAGCCAAGAGGGGACCTCCGCTATGAACACTGAAGCTTTCTTT,CASSQEGTSAMNTEAFF
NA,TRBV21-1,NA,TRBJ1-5,TGTGCCAGCAATCCGACAGGGGGCCGCAATCAGCCCCAGCATTTT,CASNPTGGRNQPQHF
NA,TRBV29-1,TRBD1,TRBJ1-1,TGCAGCGTTGAAGGACAGGGAAACACTGAAGCTTTCTTT,CSVEGQGNTEAFF